These T cell receptor beta chains were read from a single sample in a study of cytomegalovirus exposure and HLA in healthy donors. The data were produced by immunoSEQ multiplex PCR, yet TCRdb's version contains in-frame clones alone and is incomplete. The repertoire holds about 110,000 clones, with 81% as singletons. Material for sequencing was PBMCs. The receptors stem from a woman aged 25 to 39 in good health and CMV-seronegative. Both conserved end residues are part of each CDR3. D genes are given only for firm matches. Only part of the rows carry a size: once, few, many, or a class if the clone is expanded.

TRBV29-1,TRBJ2-7,TRBD1,-,CSVEHRDRGREQYF,TGCAGCGTTGAGCACCGGGACAGGGGTAGGGAGCAGTACTTC
TRBV30,TRBJ2-7,TRBD2,few,CAWGAGGANEQYF,TGTGCCTGGGGCGCGGGGGGTGCCAACGAGCAGTACTTC
TRBV7-6,TRBJ2-7,-,once,CASAAGVTYEQYF,TGTGCCAGCGCCGCGGGTGTCACCTACGAGCAGTACTTC
TRBV28,TRBJ2-1,TRBD2,once,CASMRPGLGYNEQFF,TGTGCCAGCATGCGTCCGGGACTAGGCTACAATGAGCAGTTCTTC
TRBV5-4,TRBJ2-7,TRBD1,-,CASSFGTGSRYEQYF,TGTGCCAGCAGCTTCGGGACAGGGTCGAGATACGAGCAGTACTTC
TRBV7-3,TRBJ1-1,-,-,CASSFGLNTEAFF,TGTGCCAGCAGCTTTGGACTTAACACTGAAGCTTTCTTT
TRBV28,TRBJ1-2,-,-,CASIPTPGSGGYTF,TGTGCCAGCATTCCCACCCCAGGGTCCGGTGGCTACACCTTC
TRBV7-2,TRBJ2-1,-,-,CASSLVFTVYNEQFF,TGTGCCAGCAGCTTAGTGTTTACAGTCTACAATGAGCAGTTCTTC
TRBV7-9,TRBJ1-1,-,-,CASSLGQRNTEAFF,TGTGCCAGCAGCTTAGGACAAAGGAACACTGAAGCTTTCTTT
TRBV5-1,TRBJ2-2,-,-,CASSLGRVNTGELFF,TGCGCCAGCAGCTTAGGCAGGGTGAACACCGGGGAGCTGTTTTTT
TRBV9,TRBJ1-1,-,-,CASSVGQLNTEAFF,TGTGCCAGCAGCGTCGGACAGCTGAACACTGAAGCTTTCTTT
TRBV21-1,TRBJ2-3,-,-,CASSKVGAGGLTDTQYF,TGTGCCAGCAGCAAAGTAGGGGCGGGAGGCCTCACAGATACGCAGTATTTT
TRBV7-2,TRBJ2-2,TRBD1,-,CASSRPGTGFAGELFF,TGTGCCAGCAGCCGTCCCGGGACAGGGTTCGCCGGGGAGCTGTTTTTT
TRBV10-3,TRBJ2-7,TRBD1,-,CAISDRGQGEQYF,TGTGCCATTTCGGACAGGGGGCAAGGCGAGCAGTACTTC
TRBV7-9,TRBJ1-4,-,-,CASSTRAGGDEKLFF,TGTGCCAGCAGCACCCGGGCAGGAGGGGATGAAAAACTGTTTTTT
TRBV7-6,TRBJ1-3,-,once,CASSLAEQSNTIYF,TGTGCCAGCAGCTTGGCCGAACAATCAAACACCATATATTTT
TRBV7-6,TRBJ2-1,TRBD2,-,CASSLYGRGLAGGADRVNEQFF,TGTGCCAGCAGCTTATACGGGCGGGGTCTAGCGGGGGGGGCGGATCGGGTAAATGAGCAGTTCTTC
TRBV7-9,TRBJ1-1,TRBD1,-,CSSSLDRQGNTEAFF,TGTTCCAGCAGCTTAGATCGACAGGGGAACACTGAAGCTTTCTTT
TRBV9,TRBJ2-1,-,-,CASGTGTNTYNEQFF,TGTGCCAGCGGGACCGGGACAAACACCTACAATGAGCAGTTCTTC
TRBV6-1,TRBJ1-2,TRBD1,-,CAATGGYTSYGYTF,TGTGCTGCGACAGGGGGCTACACCAGCTATGGCTACACCTTC
TRBV7-2,TRBJ2-3,TRBD2,-,CASSLVLPSGRRTDTQYF,TGTGCCAGCAGCTTAGTACTGCCTAGCGGGAGGCGGACAGATACGCAGTATTTT
TRBV5-4,TRBJ2-5,TRBD1,few,CASSFQGARETQYF,TGTGCCAGCAGCTTTCAGGGGGCCAGGGAGACCCAGTACTTC
TRBV4-2,TRBJ2-1,TRBD2,few,CASSQVRLGLAGGPEFF,TGTGCCAGCAGCCAAGTGCGGTTGGGGCTAGCGGGAGGGCCGGAGTTCTTC